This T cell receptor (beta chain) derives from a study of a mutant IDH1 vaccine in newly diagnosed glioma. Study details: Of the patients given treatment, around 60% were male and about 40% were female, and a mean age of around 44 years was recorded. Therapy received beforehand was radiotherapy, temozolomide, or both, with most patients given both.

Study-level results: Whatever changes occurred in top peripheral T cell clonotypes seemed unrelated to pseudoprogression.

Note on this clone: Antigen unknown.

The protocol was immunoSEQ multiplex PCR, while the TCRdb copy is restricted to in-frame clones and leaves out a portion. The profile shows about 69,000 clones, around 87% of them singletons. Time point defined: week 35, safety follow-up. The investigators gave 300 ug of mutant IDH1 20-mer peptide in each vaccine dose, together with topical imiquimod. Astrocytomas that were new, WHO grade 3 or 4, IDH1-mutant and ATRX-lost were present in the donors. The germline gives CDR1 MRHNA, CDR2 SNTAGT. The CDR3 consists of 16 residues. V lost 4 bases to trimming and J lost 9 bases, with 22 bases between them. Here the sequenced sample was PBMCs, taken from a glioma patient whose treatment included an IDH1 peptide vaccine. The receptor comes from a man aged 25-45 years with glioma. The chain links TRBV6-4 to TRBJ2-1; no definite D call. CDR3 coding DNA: TGTGCCAGCAGTGGTCCCAGAGGTGGGCTAATGAGTGAGCAGTTCTTC. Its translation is CASSGPRGGLMSEQFF.